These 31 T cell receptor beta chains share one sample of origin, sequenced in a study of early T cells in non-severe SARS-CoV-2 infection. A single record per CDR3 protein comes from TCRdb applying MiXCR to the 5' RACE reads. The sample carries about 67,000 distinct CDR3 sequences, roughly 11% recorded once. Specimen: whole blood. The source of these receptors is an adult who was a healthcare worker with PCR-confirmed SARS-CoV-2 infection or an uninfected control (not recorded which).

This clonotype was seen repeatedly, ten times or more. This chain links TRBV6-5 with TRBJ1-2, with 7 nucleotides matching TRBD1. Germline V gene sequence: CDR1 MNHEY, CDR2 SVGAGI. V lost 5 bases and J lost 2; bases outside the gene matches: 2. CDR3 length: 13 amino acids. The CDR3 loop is CASSQTGNYGYTF. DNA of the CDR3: TGTGCCAGCAGTCAGACAGGGAACTATGGCTACACCTTC.

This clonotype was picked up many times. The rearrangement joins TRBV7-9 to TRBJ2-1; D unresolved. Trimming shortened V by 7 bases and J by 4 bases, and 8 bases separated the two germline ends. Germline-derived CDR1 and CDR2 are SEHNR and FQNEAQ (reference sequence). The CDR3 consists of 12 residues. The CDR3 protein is CASTPGYNEQFF. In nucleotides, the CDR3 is TGTGCCAGCACCCCCGGATACAATGAGCAGTTCTTC.

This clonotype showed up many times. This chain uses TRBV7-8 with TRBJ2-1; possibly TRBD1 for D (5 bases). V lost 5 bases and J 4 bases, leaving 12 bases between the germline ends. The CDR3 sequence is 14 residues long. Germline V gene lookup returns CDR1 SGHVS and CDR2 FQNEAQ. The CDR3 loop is CASSPGRQYNEQFF. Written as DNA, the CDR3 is TGTGCCAGCAGCCCAGGGCGACAGTACAATGAGCAGTTCTTC.

CDR3 nucleotides: TGTGCCAGCAGCGCAAAAACAGGGGCGGGTGAAGCTTTCTTT. Translated, it gives CASSAKTGAGEAFF. This sequence joins TRBV7-2 and TRBJ1-1, with 7 bases fitting TRBD1. J gave up 7 bases and V 5 bases, and 10 bases lay outside the gene matches. This CDR3 region has 14 residues. The germline CDR1 and CDR2 sequences are SGHTA and FQGNSA.

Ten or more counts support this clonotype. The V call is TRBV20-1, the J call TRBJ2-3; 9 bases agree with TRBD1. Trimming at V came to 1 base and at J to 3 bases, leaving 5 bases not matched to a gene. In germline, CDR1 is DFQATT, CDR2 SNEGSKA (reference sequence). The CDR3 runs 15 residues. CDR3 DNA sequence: TGCAGTGCTAGAGTAGGGACAGGGAAGACAGATACGCAGTATTTT. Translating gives CSARVGTGKTDTQYF.

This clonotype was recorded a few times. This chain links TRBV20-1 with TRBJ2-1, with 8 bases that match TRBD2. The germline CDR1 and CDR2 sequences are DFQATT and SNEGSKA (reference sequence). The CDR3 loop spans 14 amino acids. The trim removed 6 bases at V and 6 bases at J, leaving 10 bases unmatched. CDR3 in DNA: TGCAGTGCCATAGTGGCTAGCGGGTCCAATGAGCAGTTCTTC. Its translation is CSAIVASGSNEQFF.

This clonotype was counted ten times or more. The CDR3 sequence: CASSEDPPGLNYGYTF. The CDR3 coding sequence is TGTGCCAGCAGTGAAGACCCTCCGGGCCTAAACTATGGCTACACCTTC. This chain joins TRBV6-1 and TRBJ1-2; D is uncertain. The length of the CDR3 is 16 residues. Germline CDR1 MNHNS, CDR2 SASEGT. V lost 1 base and J lost 2, with 14 bases in between.

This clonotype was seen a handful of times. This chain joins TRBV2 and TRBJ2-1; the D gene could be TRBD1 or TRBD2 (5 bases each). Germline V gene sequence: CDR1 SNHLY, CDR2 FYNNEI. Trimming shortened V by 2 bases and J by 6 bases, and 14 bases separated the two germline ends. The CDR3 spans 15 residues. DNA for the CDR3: TGTGCCAGCAGTGAACGAGGGGAAGGTGCCAATGAGCAGTTCTTC. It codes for CASSERGEGANEQFF. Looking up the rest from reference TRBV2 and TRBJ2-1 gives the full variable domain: EPEVTQTPSHQVTQMGQEVILRCVPISNHLYFYWYRQILGQKVEFLVSFYNNEISEKSEIFDDQFSVERPDGSNFTLKIRSTKLEDSAMYFCASSERGEGANEQFFGPGTRLTVL.

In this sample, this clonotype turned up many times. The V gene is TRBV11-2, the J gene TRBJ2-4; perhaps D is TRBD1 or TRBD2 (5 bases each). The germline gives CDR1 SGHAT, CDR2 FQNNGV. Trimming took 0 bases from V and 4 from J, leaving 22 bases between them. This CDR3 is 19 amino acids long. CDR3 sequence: CASSLDGTSLAPKKNIQYF. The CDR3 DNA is TGTGCCAGCAGCTTAGACGGGACCTCACTCGCCCCAAAAAAAAACATTCAGTACTTC.

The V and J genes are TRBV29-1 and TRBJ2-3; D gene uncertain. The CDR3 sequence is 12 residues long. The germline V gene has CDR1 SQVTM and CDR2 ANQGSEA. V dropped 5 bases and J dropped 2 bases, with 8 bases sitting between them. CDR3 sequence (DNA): TGCAGCGTTCGCCCCCCCACAGATACGCAGTATTTT. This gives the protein CSVRPPTDTQYF.

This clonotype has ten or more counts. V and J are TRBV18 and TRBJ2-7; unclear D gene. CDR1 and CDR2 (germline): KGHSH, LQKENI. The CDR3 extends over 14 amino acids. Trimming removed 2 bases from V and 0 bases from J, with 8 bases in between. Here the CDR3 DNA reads TGTGCCAGCTCACCAACCGCGAGCTCCTACGAGCAGTACTTC. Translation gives CASSPTASSYEQYF.

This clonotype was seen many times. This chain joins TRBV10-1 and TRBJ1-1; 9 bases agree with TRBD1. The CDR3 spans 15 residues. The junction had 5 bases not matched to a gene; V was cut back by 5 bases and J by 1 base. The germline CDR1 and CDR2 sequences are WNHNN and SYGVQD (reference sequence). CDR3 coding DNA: TGCGCCAGCAGTCTCTCGACAGGGGGGAACACTGAAGCTTTCTTT. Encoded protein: CASSLSTGGNTEAFF.

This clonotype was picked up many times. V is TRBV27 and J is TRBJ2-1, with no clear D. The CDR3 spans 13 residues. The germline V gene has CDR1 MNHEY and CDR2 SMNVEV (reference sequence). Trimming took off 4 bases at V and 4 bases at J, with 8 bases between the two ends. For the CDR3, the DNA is TGTGCCAGCAGTTGGTCCCGATACAATGAGCAGTTCTTC. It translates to CASSWSRYNEQFF.

As DNA, the CDR3 is TGTGCCAGCAGCCCTTCCACGGGGACGGTCGGAAATTCACCCCTCCACTTT. Amino acid sequence: CASSPSTGTVGNSPLHF. V and J are TRBV7-8 and TRBJ1-6, with D possibly matching TRBD1 (5 bases). Germline CDR1 SGHVS, CDR2 FQNEAQ. Trimming left V 5 bases short and J 7 bases short, with 21 bases between. The CDR3 is made up of 17 amino acids. The full variable domain, in which reference TRBV7-8 and TRBJ1-6 provide the parts outside the CDR3, is GAGVSQSPRYKVAKRGQDVALRCDPISGHVSLFWYQQALGQGPEFLTYFQNEAQLDKSGLPSDRFFAERPEGSVSTLKIQRTQQEDSAVYLCASSPSTGTVGNSPLHFGNGTRLTVT.

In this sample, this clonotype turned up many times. CDR3 in amino acids: CASSSRDTIWGGELFF. The CDR3 DNA reads as TGTGCCAGCAGTAGCCGGGACACGATCTGGGGCGGGGAGCTGTTTTTT. The genes are TRBV7-8 and TRBJ2-2; TRBD1 is a possible D gene (6 bases). The V gene lost 6 bases and the J gene lost 7 bases, with 21 bases spanning the gap. CDR3 length: 16 residues. Germline CDR1 SGHVS, CDR2 FQNEAQ.

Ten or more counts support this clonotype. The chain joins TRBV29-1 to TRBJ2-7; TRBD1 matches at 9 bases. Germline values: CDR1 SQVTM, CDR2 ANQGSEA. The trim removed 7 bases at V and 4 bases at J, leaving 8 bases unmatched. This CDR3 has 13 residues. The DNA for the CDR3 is TGCAGCGCGAACACGGACAGGGGATACGAGCAGTACTTC. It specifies CSANTDRGYEQYF.

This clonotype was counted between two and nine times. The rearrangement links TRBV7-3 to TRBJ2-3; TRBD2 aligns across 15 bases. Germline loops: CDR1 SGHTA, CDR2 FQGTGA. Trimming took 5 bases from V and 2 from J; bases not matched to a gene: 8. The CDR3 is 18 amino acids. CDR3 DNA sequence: TGTGCCAGCAGCCCACAGGGACTAGCGGGGGGCATCACAGATACGCAGTATTTT. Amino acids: CASSPQGLAGGITDTQYF. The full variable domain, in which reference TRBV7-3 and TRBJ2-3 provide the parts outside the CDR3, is GAGVSQTPSNKVTEKGKYVELRCDPISGHTALYWYRQSLGQGPEFLIYFQGTGAADDSGLPNDRFFAVRPEGSVSTLKIQRTERGDSAVYLCASSPQGLAGGITDTQYFGPGTRLTVL.

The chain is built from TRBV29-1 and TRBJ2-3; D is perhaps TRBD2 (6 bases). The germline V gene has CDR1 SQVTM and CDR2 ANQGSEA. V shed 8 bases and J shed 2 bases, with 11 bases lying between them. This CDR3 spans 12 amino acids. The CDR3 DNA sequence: TGCAGCACCGGGAGCACCACAGATACGCAGTATTTT. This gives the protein CSTGSTTDTQYF.

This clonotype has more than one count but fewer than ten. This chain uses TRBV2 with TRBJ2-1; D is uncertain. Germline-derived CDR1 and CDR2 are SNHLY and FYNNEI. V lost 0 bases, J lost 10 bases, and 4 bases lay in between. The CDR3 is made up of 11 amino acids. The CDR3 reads CASSEAYEQFF. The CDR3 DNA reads TGTGCCAGCAGTGAAGCCTACGAGCAGTTCTTC.

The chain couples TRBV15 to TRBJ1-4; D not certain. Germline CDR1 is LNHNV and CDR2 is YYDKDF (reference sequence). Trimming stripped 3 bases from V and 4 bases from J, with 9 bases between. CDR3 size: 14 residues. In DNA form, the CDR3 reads TGTGCCACCAGCAGTACCATAGATAATGAAAAACTGTTTTTT. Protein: CATSSTIDNEKLFF.

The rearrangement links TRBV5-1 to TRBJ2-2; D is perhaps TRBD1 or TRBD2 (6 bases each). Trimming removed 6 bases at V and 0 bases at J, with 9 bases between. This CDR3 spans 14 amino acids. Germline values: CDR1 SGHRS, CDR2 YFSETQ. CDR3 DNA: TGCGCCAGCAAGGAGGGGGCGAACACCGGGGAGCTGTTTTTT. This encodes CASKEGANTGELFF.

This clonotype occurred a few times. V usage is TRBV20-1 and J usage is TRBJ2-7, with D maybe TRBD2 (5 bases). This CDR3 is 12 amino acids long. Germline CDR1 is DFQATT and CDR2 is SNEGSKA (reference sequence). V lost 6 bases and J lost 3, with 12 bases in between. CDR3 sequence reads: CSAGSGIYEQYF. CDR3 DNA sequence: TGCAGTGCCGGAAGCGGAATCTACGAGCAGTACTTC.

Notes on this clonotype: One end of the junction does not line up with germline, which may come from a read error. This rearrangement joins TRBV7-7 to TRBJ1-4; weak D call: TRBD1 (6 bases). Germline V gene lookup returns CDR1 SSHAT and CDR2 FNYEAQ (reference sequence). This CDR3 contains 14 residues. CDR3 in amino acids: CASSPGQGYEKLFF. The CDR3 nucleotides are TGTGCTAGCAGCCCCGGGCAGGGGTATGAAAAACTGTTTTTT.

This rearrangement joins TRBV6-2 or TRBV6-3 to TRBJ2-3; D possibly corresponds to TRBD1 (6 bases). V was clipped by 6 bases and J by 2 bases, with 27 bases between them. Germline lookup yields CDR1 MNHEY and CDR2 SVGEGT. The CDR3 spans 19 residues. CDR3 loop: CASSPSYGKYRDNTDTQYF. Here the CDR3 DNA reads TGTGCCAGCAGCCCCAGTTACGGAAAATACAGGGACAACACAGATACGCAGTATTTT.

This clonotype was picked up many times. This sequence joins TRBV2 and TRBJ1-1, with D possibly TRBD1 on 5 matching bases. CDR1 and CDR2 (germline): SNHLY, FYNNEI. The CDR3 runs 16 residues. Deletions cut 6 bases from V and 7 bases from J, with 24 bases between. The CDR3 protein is CASRDDAGSWDGEAFF. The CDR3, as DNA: TGTGCCAGCAGAGATGACGCGGGAAGCTGGGACGGTGAAGCTTTCTTT.

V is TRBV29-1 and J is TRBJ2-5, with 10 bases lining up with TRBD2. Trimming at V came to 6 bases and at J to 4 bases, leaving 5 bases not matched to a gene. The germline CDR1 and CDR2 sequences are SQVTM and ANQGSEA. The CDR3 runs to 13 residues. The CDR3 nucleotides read TGCAGCGTCTGGACTAGCGGAGGAGAGACCCAGTACTTC. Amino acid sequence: CSVWTSGGETQYF.

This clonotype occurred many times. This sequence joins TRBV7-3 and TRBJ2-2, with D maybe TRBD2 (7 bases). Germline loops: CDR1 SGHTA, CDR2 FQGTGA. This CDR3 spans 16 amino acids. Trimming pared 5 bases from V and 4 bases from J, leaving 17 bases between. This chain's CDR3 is CASSPEAGASTGELFF. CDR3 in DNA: TGTGCCAGCAGCCCAGAGGCGGGGGCCAGCACCGGGGAGCTGTTTTTT. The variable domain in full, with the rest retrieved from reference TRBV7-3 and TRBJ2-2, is GAGVSQTPSNKVTEKGKYVELRCDPISGHTALYWYRQSLGQGPEFLIYFQGTGAADDSGLPNDRFFAVRPEGSVSTLKIQRTERGDSAVYLCASSPEAGASTGELFFGEGSRLTVL.

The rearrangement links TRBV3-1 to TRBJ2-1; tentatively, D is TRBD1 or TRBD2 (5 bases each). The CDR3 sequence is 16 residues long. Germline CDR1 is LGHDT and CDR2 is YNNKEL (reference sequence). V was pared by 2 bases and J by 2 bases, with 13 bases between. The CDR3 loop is CASSQSDWGTYNEQFF. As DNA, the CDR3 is TGTGCCAGCAGCCAATCGGACTGGGGGACCTACAATGAGCAGTTCTTC.

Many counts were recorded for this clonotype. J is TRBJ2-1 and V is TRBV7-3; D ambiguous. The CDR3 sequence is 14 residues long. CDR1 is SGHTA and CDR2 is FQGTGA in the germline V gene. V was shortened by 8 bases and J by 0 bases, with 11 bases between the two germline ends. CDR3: CASSSRNSYNEQFF. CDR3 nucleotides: TGTGCCAGCTCTTCTCGCAACTCCTACAATGAGCAGTTCTTC.

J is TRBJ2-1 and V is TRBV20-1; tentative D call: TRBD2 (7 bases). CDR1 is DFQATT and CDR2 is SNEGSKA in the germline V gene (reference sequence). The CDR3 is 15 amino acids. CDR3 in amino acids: CRNPGGLAARNEQFF. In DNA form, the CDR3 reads TGCCGTAACCCCGGGGGGCTAGCCGCGAGGAATGAGCAGTTCTTC.

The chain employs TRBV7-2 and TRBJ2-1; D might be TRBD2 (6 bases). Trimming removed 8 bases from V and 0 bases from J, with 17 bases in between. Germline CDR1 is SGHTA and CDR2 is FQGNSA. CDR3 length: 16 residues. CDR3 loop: CASARSSASSYNEQFF. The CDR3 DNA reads TGTGCCAGCGCCCGATCTAGCGCGAGCTCCTACAATGAGCAGTTCTTC.